This T cell receptor beta chain was sequenced in a study of blood T cells in healthy people across ages. Together with a sample-barcoded 5' primer, a J-beta primer mix was included in a second PCR lasting about 7 to 11 cycles. The study obtained at least 2.5 million CDR3-containing paired-end reads from every sample. A single record per CDR3 protein comes from TCRdb applying MiXCR to the 5' RACE reads. In the table there are approximately 800,000 distinct CDR3 sequences, approximately 35% of which are singletons. A word on this clonotype: What it binds is not known. A read error may explain this, as a much larger clone is one base away.

Study-level findings and limits: More naive CD4+ cells and higher diversity were found in long-lived than in aged donors. Estimates drawn from one million T cells were deemed to understate diversity.

Per sample, no less than 6 micrograms of total RNA were extracted. Germline V lookup: CDR1 SGDLS, CDR2 YYNGEE. The CDR3 is 15 residues long. V lost 4 bases and J lost 4, with 17 bases in between. Sequencing input: blood. The chain recombines TRBV9 with TRBJ2-5; either TRBD1 or TRBD2 may fit D (5 bases each). The clonotype originates from a man aged 18 to 35 in good health. CDR3 protein: CASSIDAGRGETQYF. CDR3 bases: TGTGCCAGCAGCATCGATGCAGGGAGAGGAGAGACCCAGTACTTC.